These 20 T cell receptor beta chains were all obtained from the same sample, sequenced in a study of molecular identifiers for immune sequencing clone quantification. TCRdb processed the PCR reads anew with MiXCR; each CDR3 protein has one entry. Of 79,000 or so distinct CDR3 sequences listed, about 23% are singletons. Material: naive CD8+ T cells from blood, with Jurkat cell RNA spiked in. The subset here: FACS-sorted CD8+CD4-CCR7+CD45RA+ naive T cells. The receptors shown here come from a human donor in good health. Some libraries in this study had Jurkat cell RNA spiked in.

A note on this clonotype: Since a much larger clone is just one base distant, this may be a read error. The chain recombines TRBV24-1 with TRBJ2-5; D is unresolved. V dropped 7 bases and J dropped 0 bases, with 8 bases sitting between them. There are 13 residues in the CDR3. Germline CDR1 is KGHDR and CDR2 is SFDVKD. The CDR3 bases are TGTGCCACCAGGGACCGGAACCAAGAGACCCAGTACTTC. This codes for CATRDRNQETQYF.

This sequence joins TRBV10-3 and TRBJ2-5; TRBD2 matches 8 bases. The CDR3 consists of 14 residues. Germline V CDR1 and CDR2: ENHRY, SYGVKD. The V gene end was trimmed by 8 bases and the J gene end by 3 bases; junction bases not matched to a gene: 8. The CDR3 loop is CAIGAGGEEETQYF. The CDR3 DNA reads TGTGCCATCGGCGCGGGAGGTGAGGAAGAGACCCAGTACTTC.

This clonotype was counted at least ten times. The genes are TRBV5-5 and TRBJ2-7; 10 bases align to TRBD1. The CDR3 extends over 16 amino acids. V shed 2 bases and J 3 bases; nucleotides not matched to a gene: 8. Germline V gives CDR1 SGHKS, CDR2 YYEKEE (reference sequence). CDR3 nucleotide sequence: TGTGCCAGCAGCTTTGGGGGCCGGACAGGGGGCTACGAGCAGTACTTC. Translation gives CASSFGGRTGGYEQYF.

The V gene is TRBV4-2, the J gene TRBJ2-7; TRBD1 aligns across 8 bases. The CDR3 extends over 16 amino acids. Losses at the gene ends were 3 bases for V and 2 bases for J; bases not matched to a gene: 9. In germline, CDR1 is LGHNA, CDR2 YNFKEQ. The CDR3 region is CASSHMGTGVPYEQYF. CDR3 nucleotide sequence: TGTGCCAGCAGCCACATGGGGACAGGCGTACCCTACGAGCAGTACTTC.

This clonotype occurred a few times. The gene calls are TRBV2 and TRBJ2-1, with D tentatively TRBD1 (7 bases). Germline V CDR1 and CDR2: SNHLY, FYNNEI. This CDR3 region has 15 residues. V lost 4 bases and J 4 bases, leaving 14 bases between the germline ends. The CDR3 DNA reads as TGTGCCAGCAGTGGCACAGGGGAGGTTTACAATGAGCAGTTCTTC. It encodes CASSGTGEVYNEQFF.

V and J are TRBV9 and TRBJ1-1; 7 positions agree with TRBD1. With 4 bases clipped from V and 5 bases from J, the junction kept 8 bases outside the gene matches. CDR3 size: 14 residues. Germline CDR1 and CDR2: SGDLS and YYNGEE. In nucleotides, the CDR3 is TGTGCCAGCAGCCCAAGACAGGGCCCTACTGAAGCTTTCTTT. This translates into CASSPRQGPTEAFF.

The table lists this clonotype with a few counts. J is TRBJ2-3 and V is TRBV25-1; TRBD2 might be the D (5 bases). The CDR3 length is 14 residues. Germline CDR1 MGHDK, CDR2 SYGVNS. The ends were cut back, 7 bases at V and 6 bases at J, with 17 bases in the middle. In nucleotides, the CDR3 is TGTGCCAGCACGACTACCCTGGGTTGGGATACGCAGTATTTT. Translated: CASTTTLGWDTQYF.

This clonotype was detected ten times or more. V is TRBV6-2 or TRBV6-3 and J is TRBJ2-3; no reliable D call. The germline V and J ends were trimmed by 2 bases and 4 bases, with 10 bases remaining between them. In germline, CDR1 is MNHEY, CDR2 SVGEGT. This CDR3 has 14 amino acids. The CDR3 region has the DNA TGTGCCAGCAGTTACGGGTCCATGGCAGATACGCAGTATTTT. This codes for CASSYGSMADTQYF.

This clonotype was detected only a few times. The chain carries TRBV5-4 and TRBJ2-2, with D possibly being TRBD1 or TRBD2 (5 bases each). CDR1 and CDR2 from the germline V gene are SGHNT and YYREEE (reference sequence). The CDR3 sequence is 13 residues long. V was pared by 2 bases and J by 8 bases, with 10 bases between. The CDR3 protein is CASSFRGAGELFF. The CDR3 bases are TGTGCCAGCAGCTTCCGAGGGGCAGGGGAGCTGTTTTTT.

This clonotype was observed a single time. A much larger clone sits a single nucleotide away, making a read error possible. This chain joins TRBV12-5 and TRBJ1-2, with D perhaps matching TRBD1 (5 bases). Germline lookup yields CDR1 LGHNT and CDR2 FRNRAP. V was shortened by 0 bases and J by 1 base, with 12 bases between the two germline ends. The CDR3 contains 16 residues. CDR3 DNA: TGTGCTAGTGGTTTGGTACACGGGGCTTTTAACTATGGCTACACCTTC. Translation: CASGLVHGAFNYGYTF.

This clonotype was seen repeatedly, ten times or more. CDR3 sequence reads: CAWSAEAALVMFF. CDR3 DNA sequence: TGTGCCTGGAGCGCCGAGGCTGCCCTGGTTATGTTCTTC. This sequence joins TRBV30 and TRBJ2-1; D gene unclear. The CDR3 is 13 residues long. Trimming shortened V by 3 bases and J by 15 bases, and 21 bases separated the two germline ends. In germline, CDR1 is GTSNPN, CDR2 SVGIG (reference sequence).

The V and J genes are TRBV25-1 and TRBJ2-1; D is uncertain. This CDR3 is built from 16 residues. The germline V gene encodes CDR1 MGHDK and CDR2 SYGVNS. Trimming removed 3 bases at V and 0 bases at J, with 12 bases between. The CDR3 DNA reads as TGTGCCAGCAGTGAGGTCGGCGGCTTCTCCTACAATGAGCAGTTCTTC. Protein product: CASSEVGGFSYNEQFF.

This clonotype was picked up a small number of times. The chain uses TRBV6-2 or TRBV6-3 and TRBJ2-2; TRBD2 matches at 9 bases. Losses at the gene ends were 0 bases for V and 3 bases for J; bases not matched to a gene: 2. Per germline, CDR1 MNHEY and CDR2 SVGEGT. The CDR3 totals 16 residues. DNA of the CDR3: TGTGCCAGCAGTTACTCGCCTAGCGGGGACACCGGGGAGCTGTTTTTT. Protein sequence: CASSYSPSGDTGELFF.

This clonotype has at least ten counts. The chain uses TRBV2 and TRBJ2-5; D ambiguous. In germline, CDR1 is SNHLY, CDR2 FYNNEI. Between the trimmed V and J ends, which lost 2 bases and 5 bases, there was a span of 12 bases. CDR3 size: 14 residues. The CDR3 here is CASSEMKGLETQYF. The CDR3 DNA sequence: TGTGCCAGCAGTGAAATGAAAGGGCTTGAGACCCAGTACTTC.

The chain joins TRBV12-3 or TRBV12-4 to TRBJ2-1, with TRBD2 identical over 9 bases. The trim removed 5 bases at V and 6 bases at J, leaving 11 bases unmatched. The CDR3 has 16 amino acids. The CDR3 protein is CASSGKSSGRPNEQFF. CDR3 sequence (DNA): TGTGCCAGCAGTGGTAAATCGAGCGGGAGGCCCAATGAGCAGTTCTTC.

The genes are TRBV2 and TRBJ2-3, with TRBD2 matching over 9 bases. V shed 3 bases and J 1 base; nucleotides not matched to a gene: 5. This CDR3 has 16 amino acids. Germline CDR1 reads SNHLY; CDR2 reads FYNNEI. The CDR3 DNA reads TGTGCCAGCAGTGAGGGGCTAGCGGGACGCACAGATACGCAGTATTTT. Its translation: CASSEGLAGRTDTQYF.

In regard to this clonotype: A much larger clone differs from this one at a single base, so this may be a read error. The chain combines TRBV7-6 with TRBJ2-3; D remains ambiguous. Germline CDR1 SGHVS, CDR2 FNYEAQ. This CDR3 is 15 amino acids long. Between the trimmed V and J ends, which lost 2 bases and 2 bases, there was a span of 11 bases. The CDR3 is CASSLLGSDTDTQYF. DNA for the CDR3: TGTGCCAGCAGCTTACTCGGCAGCGACACAGATACGCAGTATTTT.

This clonotype was found many times. The V gene is TRBV13, the J gene TRBJ1-1; D ambiguous. This CDR3 has 12 residues. Trimming removed 0 bases at V and 9 bases at J, with 8 bases between. Germline CDR1 and CDR2: PRHDT and FYEKMQ (reference sequence). The CDR3 DNA sequence: TGTGCCAGCAGCTTAGGCCCCCCCAAAGCTTTCTTT. Its protein product is CASSLGPPKAFF.

With respect to this clonotype: This may arise from a read error, as a much more abundant clone is one base away. This CDR3 reads CASGPTNQPQHF. CDR3 coding DNA: TGTGCCAGCGGCCCGACAAATCAGCCCCAGCATTTT. The chain uses TRBV12-3 or TRBV12-4 and TRBJ1-5; no reliable D call. The CDR3 is 12 amino acids. V was cut by 8 bases and J by 4 bases, with 9 bases left in between.

This clonotype was detected a few times. The V gene is TRBV6-1, the J gene TRBJ2-2; D is unresolved. The CDR3 contains 11 residues. V was cut by 0 bases and J by 7 bases, with 0 bases left in between. CDR1 is MNHNS and CDR2 is SASEGT in the germline V gene. The CDR3 sequence: CASSEAGELFF. In DNA form, the CDR3 reads TGTGCCAGCAGTGAAGCCGGGGAGCTGTTTTTT.